The 8 T cell receptor beta chains below were found in one sample sequenced in a study of blood T cell repertoires in COVID-19. Sequencing used immunoSEQ multiplex PCR; TCRdb keeps in-frame clones, though not all of them. Among roughly 280,000 clones listed, 83% were seen once. Sequencing was done on a sample of peripheral blood. All receptors derive from a man in his sixties who had recovered from COVID-19.

V usage is TRBV7-9 and J usage is TRBJ2-7; tentative D call: TRBD2 (5 bases). Germline V CDR1 and CDR2: SEHNR, FQNEAQ (reference sequence). This CDR3 contains 12 residues. V dropped 4 bases and J dropped 5 bases, with 9 bases sitting between them. CDR3 amino acids: CASSWTSDEQYF. DNA of the CDR3: TGTGCCAGCAGCTGGACTTCAGACGAGCAGTACTTC.

This chain joins TRBV3-1 (or the pseudogene TRBV3-2) and TRBJ2-1; TRBD2 aligns across 7 bases. The CDR3 has 14 amino acids. The V gene's germline CDR1 is LGHDT and CDR2 YNNKEL (reference sequence). V was pared by 9 bases and J by 4 bases, with 9 bases of the junction left unmatched. The CDR3 DNA follows: TGTGCCAGTTCCTCTCGGCGGGGGTACAATGAGCAGTTCTTC. Amino acid sequence: CASSSRRGYNEQFF.

This chain links TRBV6-5 with TRBJ1-5, with 8 nucleotides matching TRBD1. The CDR3 has 15 amino acids. V was pared by 6 bases and J by 2 bases, with 6 bases of the junction left unmatched. Germline-derived CDR1 and CDR2 are MNHEY and SVGAGI. CDR3 DNA: TGTGCCAGCAGAATAACGACAGGGGGCAATCAGCCCCAGCATTTT. Translating gives CASRITTGGNQPQHF.

V gene TRBV5-4 combines with J gene TRBJ2-7, with 8 bases identical to TRBD1. V trimming: 4 bases; J trimming: 1 base; junction bases outside the gene matches: 4. Germline CDR1 and CDR2: SGHNT and YYREEE (reference sequence). The CDR3 spans 14 residues. This CDR3 reads CASSTDRASYEQYF. DNA of the CDR3: TGTGCCAGCAGCACGGACAGGGCTTCCTACGAGCAGTACTTC.

V usage is TRBV7-7 and J usage is TRBJ2-1, with D uncertain. CDR1 and CDR2 from the germline V gene are SSHAT and FNYEAQ (reference sequence). The germline V and J ends were trimmed by 5 bases and 6 bases, with 11 bases remaining between them. The length of the CDR3 is 13 residues. This CDR3 reads CASSPFNGNEQFF. The CDR3 region has the DNA TGTGCCAGCAGCCCATTTAACGGCAATGAGCAGTTCTTC. The whole variable domain, remainder taken from reference TRBV7-7 and TRBJ2-1, is GAGVSQSPRYKVTKRGQDVTLRCDPISSHATLYWYQQALGQGPEFLTYFNYEAQPDKSGLPSDRFSAERPEGSISTLTIQRTEQRDSAMYRCASSPFNGNEQFFGPGTRLTVL.

The chain is built from TRBV7-9 and TRBJ2-1; 8 bases are a match to TRBD2. V dropped 6 bases and J dropped 6; count of bases not matched to a gene: 13. The CDR3 extends over 16 amino acids. Germline V gives CDR1 SEHNR, CDR2 FQNEAQ (reference sequence). The CDR3 reads CASREAGTRVGNEQFF. The CDR3 DNA follows: TGTGCCAGCAGGGAAGCGGGGACTAGAGTAGGCAATGAGCAGTTCTTC.

A single count supports this clone. J is TRBJ1-1 and V is TRBV7-9; maybe TRBD1 (6 bases). V shed 5 bases and J shed 6 bases, with 16 bases lying between them. The CDR3 has 14 amino acids. The germline gives CDR1 SEHNR, CDR2 FQNEAQ (reference sequence). The chain's CDR3 is CASSPHPRTAEAFF. CDR3 nucleotides: TGTGCCAGCAGCCCCCACCCCCGGACAGCTGAAGCTTTCTTT.

This CDR3 reads CASSESSGSKNIQYF. The CDR3 nucleotides read TGTGCCAGCAGTGAGTCTAGCGGGAGTAAAAACATTCAGTACTTC. The rearrangement uses TRBV6-1 and TRBJ2-4; 10 nucleotides align to TRBD2. The V and J ends lost 3 bases and 4 bases, in that order; junction bases with no gene match: 3. This CDR3 is built from 15 residues. In germline, CDR1 is MNHNS, CDR2 SASEGT.